Listed below are T cell receptor beta chains from one sample, sequenced in a study of cytomegalovirus exposure and HLA in healthy donors. Here immunoSEQ multiplex PCR was the method, and the copy in TCRdb shows in-frame clones only, minus some. Among 130,000 to 150,000 clones listed, around 76% were seen once. The sample consisted of PBMCs. The receptors were sampled from a male donor in good health and CMV-seronegative. The CDR3 runs from the conserved cysteine through the conserved F or W. A D gene is named only where the DNA matches it firmly. For some rows the clone size is stated as once, few or many, or as a class when expanded; others skip it.

v_gene	abundance	j_gene	d_gene	CDR3nt	CDR3aa
TRBV7-9	few	TRBJ2-1	TRBD2	TGTGCCAGCAGCCACGGGGGACTAGCGGGAGTCGGTGAGCAGTTCTTC	CASSHGGLAGVGEQFF
TRBV19	-	TRBJ1-1	-	TGTGCCAGTAGTGTCCAAGGAGGAGTAATCACTGAAGCTTTCTTT	CASSVQGGVITEAFF
TRBV7-9	few	TRBJ2-7	TRBD1	TGTGCCAGCAGCCTCGGACAGGGTCGAGACTACGAGCAGTACTTC	CASSLGQGRDYEQYF
TRBV19	few	TRBJ1-4	TRBD1	TGTGCCAGTAGCGAGGGGGCGGTTGAAAAACTGTTTTTT	CASSEGAVEKLFF
TRBV7-2	-	TRBJ2-5	TRBD1	TGTGCCAGCAGCTTAAAGACAGGGGGAGAGACCCAGTACTTC	CASSLKTGGETQYF
TRBV14	-	TRBJ2-7	-	TGTGCCAGCAGCCAATTAGGGGGTAAAAGCTACGAGCAGTACTTC	CASSQLGGKSYEQYF
TRBV18	-	TRBJ2-2	TRBD1	TGTGCCAGCTCACTTGGACAGGGGACCACCGGGGAGCTGTTTTTT	CASSLGQGTTGELFF
TRBV14	-	TRBJ2-7	-	TGTGCCAGCAGCCGCAGGGGGGACGAGCAGTACTTC	CASSRRGDEQYF
TRBV2	-	TRBJ2-2	-	TGTGCCAGGAGGGGGAGCCACACTACCGGGGAGCTGTTTTTT	CARRGSHTTGELFF
TRBV6-5	-	TRBJ1-1	TRBD1	TGTGCCAGCACCCCCTCGACAGGGCCGAACACTGAAGCTTTCTTT	CASTPSTGPNTEAFF
TRBV6-4	-	TRBJ2-1	-	TGTGCCAGCAGTGACTCGGCGGGATTGCGGTACAATGAGCAGTTCTTC	CASSDSAGLRYNEQFF
TRBV12-5	few	TRBJ2-5	-	TGTGCTAGTGGGGACCTAGCGTCGGCAGGGGAGACCCAGTACTTC	CASGDLASAGETQYF
TRBV5-1	-	TRBJ1-1	-	TGCGCCAGCACCCGAACACAGGCCAACACTGAAGCTTTCTTT	CASTRTQANTEAFF
TRBV2	few	TRBJ1-1	-	TGTGCCAGCAGTGAGCAGGAGAACACTGAAGCTTTCTTT	CASSEQENTEAFF
TRBV27	once	TRBJ2-7	-	TGTGCCAGCAGTCCAAACTCCTACGAGCAGTACTTC	CASSPNSYEQYF
TRBV19	-	TRBJ2-4	-	TGTGCCAGTAGTATAGGAGGGTTCAATGCAAAAGCCAAAAACATTCAGTACTTC	CASSIGGFNAKAKNIQYF
TRBV5-4	-	TRBJ1-1	TRBD1	TGTGCCAGCAGCCCGGGCGACAGGGGCTTAGCTGAAGCTTTCTTT	CASSPGDRGLAEAFF
TRBV11-2	-	TRBJ2-7	-	TGTGCCAGCAGCCCCGCGGACGAGCAGTACTTC	CASSPADEQYF
TRBV6-1	-	TRBJ1-5	-	TGTGCCAGCAGTGAAGATAACATTTTGTATAGCAATCAGCCCCAGCATTTT	CASSEDNILYSNQPQHF
TRBV12-5	-	TRBJ2-2	-	TGTGCTAGTGGTTTGATATCGGGCGGGGAGCTGTTCTTT	CASGLISGGELFF
TRBV27	-	TRBJ2-1	TRBD2	TGTGCCAGCAGTTCAGGACTAGCTGGCAATGAGCAGTTCTTC	CASSSGLAGNEQFF
TRBV7-2	-	TRBJ1-6	-	TGTGCCAGCAGCCCGAATCTTCAGGGATCTTCACCCCTCCACTTT	CASSPNLQGSSPLHF
TRBV19	-	TRBJ1-2	TRBD1	TGTGCCAGTAGTGTTCAGGGGGCGCAGAACTATGGCTACACCTTC	CASSVQGAQNYGYTF
TRBV7-2	-	TRBJ2-3	-	TGTGCCAGCAGCTTACTAGTCGGTACGCAGTATTTT	CASSLLVGTQYF
TRBV5-8	few	TRBJ1-1	-	TGTGCCAGCAGCTTGGGTTCGTCTGCGGTCATGAACACTGAAGCTTTCTTT	CASSLGSSAVMNTEAFF
TRBV19	few	TRBJ2-2	-	TGTGCCAGTAGTAGTCGTGGGCCCCCGAACACCGGGGAGCTGTTTTTT	CASSSRGPPNTGELFF
TRBV27	-	TRBJ2-2	-	TGTGCCAGCAGAGCTTTACAGGGTATCGCCGGGGAGCTGTTTTTT	CASRALQGIAGELFF
TRBV30	-	TRBJ1-1	-	TGTGCCTGGAGTTTCATACAGGGTACTGAAGCTTTCTTT	CAWSFIQGTEAFF
TRBV5-1	-	TRBJ1-2	TRBD1	TGCGCCAGCAGCTCCGGACAGGGCGGAAGCTATGGCTACACCTTC	CASSSGQGGSYGYTF
TRBV30	-	TRBJ1-5	-	TGTGCCTGGACAAGGGCAGGGAAAGGGCCCCAGCATTTT	CAWTRAGKGPQHF
TRBV5-1	few	TRBJ1-2	TRBD1	TGCGCCAGCAGCTTGGAGGGACAGGCCTATGGCTACACCTTC	CASSLEGQAYGYTF
TRBV21-1	-	TRBJ2-7	-	TGTGCCAGCAGCAAAGGAGAGCTAGCGCCCTACGAGCAGTACTTC	CASSKGELAPYEQYF
TRBV10-3	-	TRBJ2-7	-	TGTGCCATCAATCAGGGTCTCGCTTACGAGCAGTACTTC	CAINQGLAYEQYF
TRBV27	-	TRBJ1-1	-	TGTGCCAGCAGTTTTCAGAGGGACACTGAAGCTTTCTTT	CASSFQRDTEAFF
TRBV5-6	-	TRBJ2-7	-	TGTGCCAGCACCCTCTTGCAGGGGAAGTACGAGCAGTACTTC	CASTLLQGKYEQYF
TRBV30	-	TRBJ2-2	-	TGTGCCTGGGAAGGGCTAGCCTCCGGGGAGCTGTTTTTT	CAWEGLASGELFF
TRBV27	once	TRBJ1-6	TRBD1	TGTGCCAGCGGAAGGCAAACAGGGGGCAATTCACCCCTCCACTTT	CASGRQTGGNSPLHF
TRBV19	-	TRBJ1-5	-	TGTGCCAGTAGTATAGATTCCACAGGGTTCCAGCCCCAGCATTTT	CASSIDSTGFQPQHF
TRBV5-1	-	TRBJ2-1	-	TGCGCCAGCGCTCCCCTTGGGGCCAGCTCCTACAATGAGCAGTTCTTC	CASAPLGASSYNEQFF
TRBV30	-	TRBJ1-1	-	TGTGCCTGGAGTGTACAGCCGCGGAGGACTGAAGCTTTCTTT	CAWSVQPRRTEAFF
TRBV19	-	TRBJ1-2	TRBD1	TGTGCCAGTAGTTTCAGGACAGGAGCTAACTATGGCTACACCTTC	CASSFRTGANYGYTF